This TCR beta chain is from a study of T cells after yellow fever vaccination. TCRdb called the 5' RACE reads again in MiXCR, with one record for every CDR3 protein. In the table there are some 550,000 distinct CDR3 sequences, 15% to 20% of which are singletons. This clonotype was recorded many times. Its specificity is unknown. Whole-study results and caveats: Abundant clonotypes from the bulk population could get into FACS-sorted repertoires as contaminants.

V was pared by 1 base and J by 5 bases, with 10 bases of the junction left unmatched. In germline, CDR1 is SGHTA, CDR2 FQGNSA. The CDR3 is 17 amino acids. This sequence originates from a man younger than 45 who received the YFV17D yellow fever vaccine. Sequencing used PBMCs, obtained 15 days after the yellow fever booster vaccination. The J gene is TRBJ2-3, the V gene TRBV7-2; 9 bases fit TRBD2. Written as DNA, the CDR3 is TGTGCCAGCAGCTTAGTTGCAGCGGGAGGTTCTTTAGATACGCAGTATTTT. Amino acid sequence: CASSLVAAGGSLDTQYF. Variable domain in full (rest from reference TRBV7-2 and TRBJ2-3): GAGVSQSPSNKVTEKGKDVELRCDPISGHTALYWYRQSLGQGLEFLIYFQGNSAPDKSGLPSDRFSAERTGGSVSTLTIQRTQQEDSAVYLCASSLVAAGGSLDTQYFGPGTRLTVL.